These 32 T cell receptor beta chains were sequenced from one sample in a study of CD8+ T cells in alopecia areata (dated by TCRdb to 2016 to 2019). Library preparation employed the immunoSEQ multiplex PCR assay. To provide template for TCR sequencing, every sample had RNA extracted and reverse transcribed into cDNA. The clones in this table, taken by TCRdb from immuneACCESS, are in-frame only. Not every clone is retained; where verified, under half of the shortfall comes from an unresolved V gene, and the cause of the rest is unknown. This sample gives about 190,000 clones in total; approximately 56% of them show up just once. Approximately 0.7% of the sample comes from the top ten. Interpreted using the paper, the time point label stands for: four to five weeks on oral tofacitinib. Interpreted using the paper, the treatment or condition label stands for: oral pan-JAK inhibitor, 5-10 mg twice daily.

The sample was CD4+ T cells sorted from blood, taken at week 4, from a patient treated with tofacitinib. All receptors derive from a human donor with alopecia areata.

The table lists this clone with a count of one. CDR3 in DNA: TGTGCCAGCAGCCCCCAGGGACTAGCGGGATATGAGCAGTTCTTC. It codes for CASSPQGLAGYEQFF. This chain uses TRBV28 with TRBJ2-1; 13 nucleotides align to TRBD2. The trim removed 6 bases at V and 8 bases at J, leaving 7 bases unmatched. Germline CDR1 reads MDHEN; CDR2 reads SYDVKM. The CDR3 is 15 amino acids.

The sample holds one count of this clone. This sequence joins TRBV9 and TRBJ2-5; D is perhaps TRBD2 (5 bases). Germline loops: CDR1 SGDLS, CDR2 YYNGEE. The CDR3 runs 14 residues. Trimming took 3 bases from V and 3 from J, leaving 12 bases between them. The CDR3 here is CASSAEAGKETQYF. CDR3 DNA: TGTGCCAGCAGCGCGGAGGCGGGTAAAGAGACCCAGTACTTC.

The chain carries TRBV25-1 and TRBJ2-7; D ambiguous. The germline CDR1 and CDR2 sequences are MGHDK and SYGVNS. V was shortened by 3 bases and J by 6 bases, with 24 bases between the two germline ends. The CDR3 spans 17 residues. In DNA, the CDR3 is TGTGCCAGCAGTGAGTTGCAGCCGGAACTTATCCCCCTCGAGCAGTACTTC. Encoded protein: CASSELQPELIPLEQYF.

The chain joins TRBV27 to TRBJ2-7; weak D call: TRBD1 (5 bases). Deletions cut 0 bases from V and 0 bases from J, with 6 bases between. In germline, CDR1 is MNHEY, CDR2 SMNVEV (reference sequence). The CDR3 loop spans 14 amino acids. The CDR3 sequence: CASSLSQGSYEQYF. CDR3 sequence (DNA): TGTGCCAGCAGTTTATCGCAGGGCTCCTACGAGCAGTACTTC.

The chain uses TRBV20-1 and TRBJ2-1; D is uncertain. Germline V lookup: CDR1 DFQATT, CDR2 SNEGSKA (reference sequence). The CDR3 sequence is 11 residues long. V lost 6 bases, J lost 8 bases, and 11 bases lay in between. The CDR3 region has the DNA TGCAGTGCCAAAGCTTGGGATGAGCAGTTCTTC. The encoded protein is CSAKAWDEQFF.

The gene calls are TRBV2 and TRBJ2-7, with D hard to call. The CDR3 contains 14 residues. V gave up 1 base and J gave up 0 bases, with 7 bases separating them. CDR1 and CDR2 from the germline V gene are SNHLY and FYNNEI. This CDR3 is CASSEGEHSYEQYF. CDR3 in DNA: TGTGCCAGCAGTGAAGGGGAACACTCCTACGAGCAGTACTTC.

The chain recombines TRBV4-1 with TRBJ1-1, with D tentatively TRBD1 (5 bases). Germline V gene sequence: CDR1 MGHRA, CDR2 YSYEKL. The CDR3 extends over 15 amino acids. V lost 4 bases to trimming and J lost 10 bases, with 22 bases between them. The CDR3 loop reads CASSPPEGPRFGAFF. Written as DNA, the CDR3 is TGCGCCAGCAGCCCTCCGGAGGGGCCGAGATTCGGAGCTTTCTTT.

The V gene is TRBV4-3, the J gene TRBJ2-1; D not resolved. Germline V CDR1 and CDR2: LGHNA, YSLEER. Trimming left V 4 bases short and J 1 base short, with 17 bases between. This CDR3 has 17 residues. CDR3: CASSPSVAMLSYNEQFF. CDR3 coding DNA: TGCGCCAGCAGCCCCTCGGTGGCGATGTTATCCTACAATGAGCAGTTCTTC.

This clone was counted only a few times. The chain combines TRBV2 with TRBJ2-7; 7 positions agree with TRBD2. The CDR3 length is 13 residues. J lost 2 bases, V lost 3 bases, and 1 base had no gene match. The germline V gene has CDR1 SNHLY and CDR2 FYNNEI. CDR3 bases: TGTGCCAGCAGTGATGGACTAGCCTACGAGCAGTACTTC. As protein: CASSDGLAYEQYF.

V and J are TRBV6-1 and TRBJ2-2, with 9 bases that match TRBD1. V lost 7 bases and J lost 1; bases outside the gene matches: 4. The V gene's germline CDR1 is MNHNS and CDR2 SASEGT. The CDR3 totals 15 residues. The DNA for the CDR3 is TGTGCCAGCACCGGACAGGGGAAGAACACCGGGGAGCTGTTTTTT. Protein sequence: CASTGQGKNTGELFF.

The chain has TRBV5-1 and TRBJ1-1; D ambiguous. Germline V gives CDR1 SGHRS, CDR2 YFSETQ. The length of the CDR3 is 14 residues. Trimming cost V 2 bases and J 2 bases, with 10 bases left between them. CDR3 loop: CASSFNGPNTEAFF. The CDR3 nucleotides read TGCGCCAGCAGCTTTAATGGGCCAAACACTGAAGCTTTCTTT.

This clone appeared once. The chain combines TRBV27 with TRBJ2-7; the D gene is possibly TRBD1 (6 bases). V lost 3 bases and J 7 bases, leaving 13 bases between the germline ends. The CDR3 extends over 13 amino acids. Germline lookup yields CDR1 MNHEY and CDR2 SMNVEV (reference sequence). CDR3 amino acids: CASSFAGVGEQYF. The CDR3 bases are TGTGCCAGCAGTTTCGCAGGGGTTGGAGAGCAGTACTTC.

The rearrangement joins TRBV6-5 to TRBJ2-7; D might be TRBD1 (6 bases). Trimming took 0 bases from V and 2 from J, leaving 11 bases between them. This CDR3 spans 15 amino acids. Germline V gene sequence: CDR1 MNHEY, CDR2 SVGAGI. DNA of the CDR3: TGTGCCAGCAGTTACTCGATGGGGGCGGCCTACGAGCAGTACTTC. Translating it yields CASSYSMGAAYEQYF.

The V and J genes are TRBV29-1 and TRBJ2-1, with a weak D call TRBD2 (6 bases). This CDR3 comprises 13 residues. The V end lost 4 bases, the J end lost 1 base, and 8 bases lay between the germline ends. Germline V gene sequence: CDR1 SQVTM, CDR2 ANQGSEA. The CDR3 spells CSVGGLSYNEQFF. CDR3 bases: TGCAGCGTTGGGGGACTTTCCTACAATGAGCAGTTCTTC.

The V call is TRBV4-1, the J call TRBJ2-1; 11 bases are shared with TRBD2. The germline CDR1 and CDR2 sequences are MGHRA and YSYEKL. The CDR3 has 17 amino acids. With 1 base clipped from V and 1 base from J, the junction kept 3 bases outside the gene matches. The CDR3 spells CASSQASGRYSYNEQFF. The CDR3 nucleotides are TGCGCCAGCAGCCAAGCTAGCGGGAGGTATTCCTACAATGAGCAGTTCTTC.

Turning to this clone: This same CDR3 is encoded by further DNA sequences in the sample. The chain recombines TRBV29-1 with TRBJ2-3; D is unresolved. This CDR3 comprises 12 residues. Per the germline V gene, CDR1 is SQVTM and CDR2 is ANQGSEA. Trimming removed 4 bases at V and 1 base at J, with 6 bases between. The CDR3 DNA follows: TGCAGCGTTGGTGGGGGCACAGATACGCAGTATTTT. Translated, it gives CSVGGGTDTQYF.

This clone was seen just once. The chain combines TRBV29-1 with TRBJ2-2; D remains ambiguous. Trimming left V 3 bases short and J 1 base short, with 6 bases between. CDR1 and CDR2 from the germline V gene are SQVTM and ANQGSEA. This CDR3 contains 13 residues. This chain's CDR3 is CSVDQENTGELFF. The CDR3 DNA is TGCAGCGTTGACCAGGAGAACACCGGGGAGCTGTTTTTT.

The J gene is TRBJ2-1, the V gene TRBV4-1, with TRBD1 as a possible D gene (5 bases). CDR1 is MGHRA, CDR2 YSYEKL, per germline. Trimming took 5 bases from V and 8 from J, leaving 10 bases between them. This CDR3 is 12 amino acids long. CDR3 amino acids: CASSIRVDEQFF. CDR3 nucleotide sequence: TGCGCCAGCAGCATCAGGGTCGATGAGCAGTTCTTC.

The V call is TRBV30, the J call TRBJ1-1; D might be TRBD1 (6 bases). The germline V and J ends were trimmed by 2 bases and 4 bases, with 11 bases remaining between them. CDR1 is GTSNPN, CDR2 SVGIG, per germline (reference sequence). This CDR3 is 13 amino acids long. The chain's CDR3 is CAWSLGGTTEAFF. The CDR3 DNA follows: TGTGCCTGGAGTTTAGGGGGGACCACTGAAGCTTTCTTT.

The gene calls are TRBV7-8 and TRBJ1-2; D gene uncertain. Germline V CDR1 and CDR2: SGHVS, FQNEAQ. CDR3 size: 15 residues. V was clipped by 5 bases and J by 2 bases, with 15 bases between them. The CDR3 DNA reads TGTGCCAGCAGCCGACGGACCACCCCGAACTATGGCTACACCTTC. Its translation: CASSRRTTPNYGYTF. Using reference TRBV7-8 and TRBJ1-2 for the parts outside the CDR3, the full variable domain is GAGVSQSPRYKVAKRGQDVALRCDPISGHVSLFWYQQALGQGPEFLTYFQNEAQLDKSGLPSDRFFAERPEGSVSTLKIQRTQQEDSAVYLCASSRRTTPNYGYTFGSGTRLTVV.

This chain uses TRBV2 with TRBJ1-5, with D unclear. The CDR3 contains 13 residues. V was pared by 5 bases and J by 0 bases, with 5 bases between. The germline V gene has CDR1 SNHLY and CDR2 FYNNEI. The CDR3 spells CASSLDSNQPQHF. CDR3 nucleotide sequence: TGTGCCAGCAGTCTTGATAGCAATCAGCCCCAGCATTTT. Combining the CDR3 with reference TRBV2 and TRBJ1-5 gives the whole variable domain EPEVTQTPSHQVTQMGQEVILRCVPISNHLYFYWYRQILGQKVEFLVSFYNNEISEKSEIFDDQFSVERPDGSNFTLKIRSTKLEDSAMYFCASSLDSNQPQHFGDGTRLSIL.

The V gene is TRBV19, the J gene TRBJ2-1; 9 bases align to TRBD2. V lost 9 bases to trimming and J lost 9 bases; unmatched junction nucleotides: 15. Germline CDR1 is LNHDA and CDR2 is SQIVND (reference sequence). The CDR3 consists of 15 residues. The CDR3 spells CASKSVGTSFGEQFF. CDR3 coding DNA: TGTGCCAGCAAATCGGTGGGGACTAGCTTTGGTGAGCAGTTCTTC.

J is TRBJ1-5 and V is TRBV28; D not certain. The ends were cut back, 4 bases at V and 9 bases at J, with 16 bases in the middle. Germline loops: CDR1 MDHEN, CDR2 SYDVKM. The CDR3 length is 14 residues. CDR3 loop: CASSSPLFRRPQHF. In DNA, the CDR3 is TGTGCCAGCAGTTCCCCTCTTTTTCGGAGGCCCCAGCATTTT.

The CDR3 loop is CSAGLLGGNEQFF. DNA of the CDR3: TGCAGCGCCGGTCTCCTAGGGGGGAATGAGCAGTTCTTC. This chain connects TRBV29-1 to TRBJ2-1; D may match TRBD1 or TRBD2 (6 bases each). Per the germline V gene, CDR1 is SQVTM and CDR2 is ANQGSEA. The V end lost 7 bases, the J end lost 7 bases, and 17 bases lay between the germline ends. The CDR3 is 13 amino acids.

The chain employs TRBV7-2 and TRBJ2-1, with D perhaps matching TRBD2 (5 bases). Germline V gene lookup returns CDR1 SGHTA and CDR2 FQGNSA. The CDR3 totals 15 residues. V lost 3 bases and J 0 bases, leaving 9 bases between the germline ends. The CDR3 is CASSFGLSSYNEQFF. For the CDR3, the DNA is TGTGCCAGCAGCTTCGGACTCAGCTCCTACAATGAGCAGTTCTTC.

This clone is a singleton in its sample. The chain recombines TRBV2 with TRBJ2-1, with unresolved D. The length of the CDR3 is 11 residues. With 7 bases removed from V and 3 bases from J, the gap between germline ends came to 4 bases. The V gene's germline CDR1 is SNHLY and CDR2 FYNNEI. The CDR3: CASNIYNEQFF. CDR3 nucleotide sequence: TGTGCCAGCAACATCTACAATGAGCAGTTCTTC.

V usage is TRBV29-1 and J usage is TRBJ1-1, with a possible D match to TRBD1 (6 bases). The ends were cut back, 2 bases at V and 5 bases at J, with 12 bases in the middle. This CDR3 has 13 amino acids. CDR1 is SQVTM, CDR2 ANQGSEA, per germline. CDR3 nucleotides: TGCAGCGTTGAAAGGAAAGGGGGGACTGAAGCTTTCTTT. Its translation is CSVERKGGTEAFF.

V is TRBV6-1 and J is TRBJ2-1; 9 nucleotides line up with TRBD1. The V and J ends lost 10 bases and 9 bases, in that order; junction bases with no gene match: 13. Germline CDR1 MNHNS, CDR2 SASEGT. The CDR3 runs to 14 residues. DNA of the CDR3: TGTGCCATCGAGAGCCGGGACAGGGTCAGTGAGCAGTTCTTC. Translation: CAIESRDRVSEQFF.

This clone was counted once. V is TRBV6-5 and J is TRBJ2-7; 7 bases are shared with TRBD1. V shed 5 bases, J shed 0 bases, and the junction held 7 bases outside the gene matches. The CDR3 runs to 15 residues. Germline lookup yields CDR1 MNHEY and CDR2 SVGAGI. The CDR3 DNA reads TGTGCCAGCAGTCGGGACAGTCTGAGCTCCTACGAGCAGTACTTC. Amino acid sequence: CASSRDSLSSYEQYF.

The V and J genes are TRBV29-1 and TRBJ2-3, with a tentative D call TRBD2 (5 bases). V shed 0 bases and J shed 5 bases, with 12 bases lying between them. The germline V gene has CDR1 SQVTM and CDR2 ANQGSEA. The CDR3 is 14 residues long. The CDR3, as DNA: TGCAGCGTTGAAGATCTGTACGCGGGAGATACGCAGTATTTT. It is translated as CSVEDLYAGDTQYF.

The chain employs TRBV30 and TRBJ1-5, with D maybe TRBD1 (5 bases). CDR1 GTSNPN and CDR2 SVGIG come from the germline V gene (reference sequence). The V gene lost 3 bases and the J gene lost 0 bases, with 9 bases spanning the gap. This CDR3 region has 14 residues. The CDR3 DNA sequence: TGTGCCTGGAGGGGGCTCGGTAGCAATCAGCCCCAGCATTTT. Its translation: CAWRGLGSNQPQHF.

This clone has just a few counts. The chain's CDR3 is CASSPDRATDTQYF. CDR3 coding DNA: TGTGCCAGCAGCCCGGACAGAGCCACAGATACGCAGTATTTT. This chain connects TRBV6-4 to TRBJ2-3, with D perhaps TRBD1 (6 bases). The V gene's germline CDR1 is MRHNA and CDR2 SNTAGT. V lost 6 bases and J 2 bases, leaving 12 bases between the germline ends. The CDR3 is 14 residues long.